One sample yielded the 8 T cell receptor beta chains listed below, sequenced in a study of identical twins. One entry per CDR3 protein results from TCRdb running MiXCR on the 5' RACE reads. The sample includes 500,000 to 650,000 distinct CDR3 sequences, just over 7% of them seen just once. These data also featured in a second study, about yellow fever vaccine responses in identical twins.

The sample taken for sequencing was PBMCs. The receptors stem from a young woman in good health.

This clonotype has more than one count but fewer than ten. The V gene is TRBV2, the J gene TRBJ2-1, with 11 positions matching TRBD2. Unmatched junction bases numbered 5, after V lost 4 bases and J lost 6 bases. Per the germline V gene, CDR1 is SNHLY and CDR2 is FYNNEI. The CDR3 consists of 15 residues. CDR3 loop: CASSVSTSGANEQFF. The DNA of the CDR3 is TGTGCCAGCAGTGTCTCGACTAGCGGGGCCAATGAGCAGTTCTTC.

The V call is TRBV6-1, the J call TRBJ2-7, with a tentative D call TRBD2 (5 bases). V gave up 3 bases and J gave up 0 bases, with 15 bases separating them. The length of the CDR3 is 16 residues. Germline V gene data show CDR1 as MNHNS and CDR2 as SASEGT. The CDR3 region has the DNA TGTGCCAGCAGTGAGAGGGCTATTCCTCACTCCTACGAGCAGTACGTC. Protein: CASSERAIPHSYEQYV.

There are many counts of this clonotype. As DNA, the CDR3 is TGTGCCAGCAGACCGACAGGGGGCCGTGACACTGAAGCTTTCTTT. It translates to CASRPTGGRDTEAFF. This chain connects TRBV6-1 to TRBJ1-1; TRBD1 matches 10 bases. CDR3 length equals 15 residues. Per the germline V gene, CDR1 is MNHNS and CDR2 is SASEGT. J was trimmed by 3 bases and V by 6 bases; bases with no gene match: 7.

V is TRBV2 and J is TRBJ2-7; 10 nucleotides match TRBD2. The length of the CDR3 is 15 residues. Losses at the gene ends were 4 bases for V and 2 bases for J; bases not matched to a gene: 5. Germline-derived CDR1 and CDR2 are SNHLY and FYNNEI. The CDR3 nucleotides are TGTGCCAGCAGTGTCGCTAGCGGGAGCCCCTACGAGCAGTACTTC. Amino acids: CASSVASGSPYEQYF. The whole variable domain, remainder taken from reference TRBV2 and TRBJ2-7, is EPEVTQTPSHQVTQMGQEVILRCVPISNHLYFYWYRQILGQKVEFLVSFYNNEISEKSEIFDDQFSVERPDGSNFTLKIRSTKLEDSAMYFCASSVASGSPYEQYFGPGTRLTVT.

This clonotype came up a few times. The chain combines TRBV7-9 with TRBJ2-2; TRBD2 is a possible D gene (6 bases). CDR1 is SEHNR, CDR2 FQNEAQ, per germline (reference sequence). This CDR3 contains 16 residues. Trimming took 0 bases from V and 1 from J, leaving 9 bases between them. CDR3 DNA: TGTGCCAGCAGCTTAGCACGGGGAGGGAACACCGGGGAGCTGTTTTTT. It encodes CASSLARGGNTGELFF.

The chain is built from TRBV4-2 and TRBJ2-3; 14 nucleotides align to TRBD2. Unmatched junction bases numbered 7, after V lost 4 bases and J lost 4 bases. The CDR3 contains 17 residues. The germline CDR1 and CDR2 sequences are LGHNA and YNFKEQ. The CDR3 sequence is CASSPGLAGANADTQYF. CDR3 in DNA: TGTGCCAGCAGCCCGGGACTAGCGGGAGCCAACGCAGATACGCAGTATTTT.

This clonotype has only a few counts. The chain couples TRBV28 to TRBJ2-7, with D perhaps TRBD2 (7 bases). This CDR3 region has 14 residues. With 6 bases removed from V and 7 bases from J, the gap between germline ends came to 19 bases. Germline V lookup: CDR1 MDHEN, CDR2 SYDVKM. The CDR3 bases are TGTGCCAGCAGCGTTGGTGGGGGGGCGCGGGAGCAGTACTTC. Protein sequence: CASSVGGGAREQYF.

In its sample, this clonotype was seen many times. The chain uses TRBV12-3 or TRBV12-4 and TRBJ1-1, with D perhaps matching TRBD1 (5 bases). Trimming cost V 5 bases and J 5 bases, with 15 bases left between them. This CDR3 spans 14 amino acids. The CDR3 bases are TGTGCCAGCAGTAAACAGGTGGAAAAAACTGAAGCTTTCTTT. As protein: CASSKQVEKTEAFF.